Below, 16 T cell receptor beta chains from the same sample are listed, as sequenced in a study of spatial heterogeneity in lung cancer. Study-wide results and limits: Tracking of tumor mutation counts was seen in expanded intratumoral alpha and beta TCR counts.

Time point described: sample taken at primary tumor resection. TCRdb passed the 5' RACE reads through MiXCR, listing each CDR3 protein once. The table records 20,000 to 30,000 distinct CDR3 sequences, approximately 8.8% of them present only once. For these receptors, no antigen is known. The input for sequencing was lung tumor tissue, taken at surgery. The receptors come from a male donor with early-stage non-small cell lung cancer.

This clonotype was detected many times. This chain links TRBV29-1 with TRBJ2-7; TRBD1 matches 9 bases. With V trimmed by 6 bases and J by 6 bases, 15 bases remained unmatched. The CDR3 is made up of 15 amino acids. CDR1 and CDR2 from the germline V gene are SQVTM and ANQGSEA. CDR3 bases: TGCAGCGTCGGACAGGGGACCACCTCAACTGGCGAGCAGTACTTC. Protein product: CSVGQGTTSTGEQYF.

This clonotype was counted only a few times. This rearrangement joins TRBV6-2 or TRBV6-3 to TRBJ2-2, with a possible D match to TRBD2 (5 bases). The CDR3 loop spans 15 amino acids. Germline CDR1 MNHEY, CDR2 SVGEGT. V dropped 6 bases and J dropped 2 bases, with 13 bases sitting between them. The CDR3 DNA reads TGTGCCAGCAGCCGACAAGCGGTTAACACCGGGGAGCTGTTTTTT. Translating gives CASSRQAVNTGELFF.

This clonotype was counted many times. The chain links TRBV20-1 to TRBJ2-5, with 7 bases fitting TRBD1. Germline loops: CDR1 DFQATT, CDR2 SNEGSKA (reference sequence). The junction had 11 bases not matched to a gene; V was cut back by 3 bases and J by 13 bases. The CDR3 covers 12 residues. DNA for the CDR3: TGCAGTGCTAGCCGAACCGACAGGGTTAGGTACTTC. Residues: CSASRTDRVRYF.

This clonotype was seen ten or more times. The chain is built from TRBV9 and TRBJ2-4; 7 bases fit TRBD1. Germline values: CDR1 SGDLS, CDR2 YYNGEE. The ends lost 7 bases at V and 9 bases at J; junction bases unmatched: 10. The CDR3 runs 13 residues. The CDR3 spells CASERDREGIQYF. The CDR3 DNA sequence: TGTGCCAGCGAGAGAGACAGGGAAGGCATTCAGTACTTC.

This clonotype has at least ten counts. The chain couples TRBV2 to TRBJ1-5; the D is unclear. V was pared by 5 bases and J by 4 bases, with 9 bases between. The CDR3 is made up of 13 amino acids. Looked up from germline, CDR1 is SNHLY and CDR2 is FYNNEI. The CDR3 nucleotides read TGTGCCAGCAGTCTCACCGAAAATCAGCCCCAGCATTTT. Protein product: CASSLTENQPQHF.

This clonotype was observed a few times. V is TRBV5-1 and J is TRBJ1-1; 7 positions match TRBD1. V lost 4 bases and J lost 0; bases outside the gene matches: 12. This CDR3 comprises 17 residues. CDR1 and CDR2 (germline): SGHRS, YFSETQ. CDR3 DNA: TGCGCCAGCAGCGTTGGCCGGACAGGACTAATGAACACTGAAGCTTTCTTT. This codes for CASSVGRTGLMNTEAFF.

This clonotype has just a few counts. The J gene is TRBJ2-1, the V gene TRBV5-4; TRBD1 agrees at 8 bases. J lost 11 bases, V lost 4 bases, and 5 bases had no gene match. This CDR3 is 12 amino acids long. Germline V lookup: CDR1 SGHNT, CDR2 YYREEE (reference sequence). The CDR3 here is CASSDGQGQQFF. In DNA form, the CDR3 reads TGTGCCAGCAGCGACGGACAGGGTCAGCAGTTCTTC.

This clonotype was picked up many times. The V and J genes are TRBV11-1 and TRBJ1-3; D not certain. The V gene's germline CDR1 is SGHAT and CDR2 FQDESV (reference sequence). The germline V and J ends were trimmed by 3 bases and 4 bases, with 4 bases remaining between them. The CDR3 loop spans 12 amino acids. The CDR3: CASSFPGNTIYF. Written as DNA, the CDR3 is TGTGCCAGCAGCTTCCCCGGAAACACCATATATTTT.

This clonotype was recorded at least ten times. V usage is TRBV7-8 and J usage is TRBJ1-1; D gene unclear. V lost 5 bases, J lost 11 bases, and 15 bases lay in between. Germline assignment: CDR1 SGHVS and CDR2 FQNEAQ. The CDR3 runs to 12 residues. CDR3 residues: CASSATGLGAFF. Here the CDR3 DNA reads TGTGCCAGCAGCGCTACCGGCCTGGGGGCTTTCTTT. The full variable domain, in which reference TRBV7-8 and TRBJ1-1 provide the parts outside the CDR3, is GAGVSQSPRYKVAKRGQDVALRCDPISGHVSLFWYQQALGQGPEFLTYFQNEAQLDKSGLPSDRFFAERPEGSVSTLKIQRTQQEDSAVYLCASSATGLGAFFGQGTRLTVV.

Many counts were recorded for this clonotype. Written as DNA, the CDR3 is TGCAGTGCTAGAGATTCAGGACGGCACAATTCACCCCTCCACTTT. Translation: CSARDSGRHNSPLHF. The chain joins TRBV20-1 to TRBJ1-6; the D is unclear. CDR1 and CDR2 from the germline V gene are DFQATT and SNEGSKA (reference sequence). The length of the CDR3 is 15 residues. V was clipped by 0 bases and J by 7 bases, with 13 bases between them.

The chain employs TRBV20-1 and TRBJ2-3, with 12 bases aligning to TRBD2. CDR1 DFQATT and CDR2 SNEGSKA come from the germline V gene (reference sequence). Trimming removed 3 bases from V and 5 bases from J; junction bases left unmatched: 9. This CDR3 has 16 residues. The CDR3 spells CSASARLAGEGDTQYF. The CDR3 nucleotides read TGCAGTGCTAGTGCCCGACTAGCGGGGGAAGGAGATACGCAGTATTTT.

By frequency in the sample, this clonotype is medium-sized (0.01 to 0.1%). The chain recombines TRBV2 with TRBJ2-7; unclear D gene. Trimming took 4 bases from V and 0 from J, leaving 1 base between them. Germline lookup yields CDR1 SNHLY and CDR2 FYNNEI. This CDR3 has 11 amino acids. CDR3 DNA: TGTGCCAGCAGTGTCTCCTACGAGCAGTACTTC. Protein product: CASSVSYEQYF.

This clonotype was counted at least ten times. V usage is TRBV11-2 and J usage is TRBJ2-2, with 13 bases aligning to TRBD2. The CDR3 covers 16 residues. The junction had 3 bases not matched to a gene; V was cut back by 5 bases and J by 3 bases. The germline V gene has CDR1 SGHAT and CDR2 FQNNGV. The CDR3 reads CASSVGLAGDTGELFF. The CDR3 coding sequence is TGTGCCAGCAGCGTAGGACTAGCGGGGGACACCGGGGAGCTGTTTTTT.

This clonotype has at least ten counts. The genes are TRBV7-9 and TRBJ2-1, with D hard to call. From germline, CDR1 is SEHNR and CDR2 FQNEAQ (reference sequence). This CDR3 contains 12 residues. V was trimmed by 3 bases and J by 7 bases, leaving 7 bases between them. As DNA, the CDR3 is TGTGCCAGCAGCTTGTCGGAGAATGAGCAGTTCTTC. Its protein is CASSLSENEQFF.

The table lists this clonotype with many counts. The chain couples TRBV12-3 or TRBV12-4 to TRBJ1-1; no definite D call. Trimming pared 3 bases from V and 1 base from J, leaving 18 bases between. The CDR3 covers 17 residues. The CDR3 coding sequence is TGTGCCAGCAGTTTTAGAGGTCTGGCACTACCGAACACTGAAGCTTTCTTT. It encodes CASSFRGLALPNTEAFF.

This clonotype ranks as medium-sized. Sequence at one end of the junction differs from germline and may be a read error. V is TRBV29-1 and J is TRBJ2-1; 8 bases are shared with TRBD1. This CDR3 comprises 12 residues. CDR1 is SQVTM, CDR2 ANQGSEA, per germline. The CDR3 loop reads CSVDNLQGAILF. The CDR3 coding sequence is TGCAGCGTTGATAATCTTCAGGGGGCTATTCTCTTC.